This T cell receptor beta chain was sequenced for a study of CD8+ T cells in alopecia areata. About the study: Severity scores in treated patients reflected the percentage of scalp affected.

Regarding the study as a whole: Tofacitinib delivered significant drops in scalp clonality and in expanded CD8+ clones among the top 100. Persistence of many expanded lesional clones was seen in scalp and blood during tofacitinib.

Extraction and reverse transcription of RNA yielded cDNA as the sequencing template. Sequencing was performed with immunoSEQ multiplex PCR; in TCRdb, only in-frame clones are kept and a portion is missing. The data contain approximately 170,000 clones, around 60% of them seen just once; the ten biggest clones take up approximately 0.63%. The sample's treatment: oral pan-JAK inhibitor, 5-10 mg twice daily. In regard to this clone: Its cognate antigen is unknown.

The source of this sequence is a human donor with alopecia areata. The sample in question was CD4+ T cells sorted from blood, obtained at week 4, from a patient treated with tofacitinib.

This CDR3 reads CASSLGPNTEEQYF. The CDR3 region has the DNA TGTGCCAGCAGTTTAGGACCGAATACGGAGGAGCAGTACTTC. The genes are TRBV28 and TRBJ2-7; D is unresolved. The CDR3 spans 14 residues. Trimming took off 2 bases at V and 7 bases at J, with 15 bases between the two ends. Germline V gene data show CDR1 as MDHEN and CDR2 as SYDVKM.